A selection of T cell receptor beta chains follows, all from one sample in a study of blood T cell repertoires in COVID-19. Clones were sequenced by immunoSEQ multiplex PCR, and TCRdb holds only the in-frame ones, with some missing. Here the sample spans almost 300,000 clones, 85% to 90% being singletons. The specimen sequenced was peripheral blood. Receptor source: a man between 65 and 85 years old with acute or convalescent COVID-19. CDR3s include the opening cysteine and the closing phenylalanine or tryptophan. The order of the fields is V gene, CDR3 length, D gene, clone size, J gene, CDR3 DNA, CDR3 protein. The D gene is left open where the match is weak. Clone size, where shown, is once, few, many, or a class for clones that have expanded.

V gene: TRBV5-6; CDR3 length: 17; D gene: TRBD1; clone size: .; J gene: TRBJ1-1; CDR3 DNA: TGTGCCAGCAGCTTTAATGGACAGGGGGCCAGAAACACTGAAGCTTTCTTT; CDR3 protein: CASSFNGQGARNTEAFF
V gene: TRBV5-1; CDR3 length: 11; D gene: .; clone size: .; J gene: TRBJ1-1; CDR3 DNA: TGCGCCAGCAGCGACTCGGGAAGGGCTTTCTTT; CDR3 protein: CASSDSGRAFF
V gene: TRBV28; CDR3 length: 22; D gene: TRBD1; clone size: few; J gene: TRBJ1-2; CDR3 DNA: TGTGCCAGCAGTTTCTCCTCACATTACGGGACAGGGGGCCCTCCGGGTAACTATGGCTACACCTTC; CDR3 protein: CASSFSSHYGTGGPPGNYGYTF
V gene: TRBV2; CDR3 length: 13; D gene: .; clone size: .; J gene: TRBJ1-2; CDR3 DNA: TGTGCCAGCAGTGAAGGGCCAGGGAACGGCTACACCTTC; CDR3 protein: CASSEGPGNGYTF
V gene: TRBV28; CDR3 length: 15; D gene: TRBD2; clone size: once; J gene: TRBJ2-3; CDR3 DNA: TGTGCCAGCAACGAACCGGGACTAGCGTCGGATACGCAGTATTTT; CDR3 protein: CASNEPGLASDTQYF
V gene: TRBV15; CDR3 length: 16; D gene: TRBD1; clone size: .; J gene: TRBJ1-4; CDR3 DNA: TGTGCCACCAGCAGTGCCGGGACAGGGGTTAATGAAAAACTGTTTTTT; CDR3 protein: CATSSAGTGVNEKLFF
V gene: TRBV5-6; CDR3 length: 15; D gene: TRBD1; clone size: .; J gene: TRBJ1-1; CDR3 DNA: TGTGCCAGCAGCAGTCCCGGGACAGGGAACACTGAAGCTTTCTTT; CDR3 protein: CASSSPGTGNTEAFF
V gene: TRBV19; CDR3 length: 16; D gene: .; clone size: .; J gene: TRBJ2-3; CDR3 DNA: TGTGCCAGTAGTATCATGGGGGCTAGATACACAGATACGCAGTATTTT; CDR3 protein: CASSIMGARYTDTQYF
V gene: TRBV27; CDR3 length: 13; D gene: .; clone size: .; J gene: TRBJ2-7; CDR3 DNA: TGTGCCAGCAGTTTTTTACAGAACTACGAGCAGTACTTC; CDR3 protein: CASSFLQNYEQYF
V gene: TRBV3-1/TRBV3-2; CDR3 length: 13; D gene: .; clone size: .; J gene: TRBJ1-1; CDR3 DNA: TGTGCCAGCAGCCAAGATCTCCGTCTAGAGGGTTTCTTT; CDR3 protein: CASSQDLRLEGFF
V gene: TRBV27; CDR3 length: 14; D gene: .; clone size: .; J gene: TRBJ2-7; CDR3 DNA: TGTGCCAGCAGTCCCGGGGTGTTCTCCTACGAGCAGTACTTC; CDR3 protein: CASSPGVFSYEQYF
V gene: TRBV19; CDR3 length: 12; D gene: .; clone size: .; J gene: TRBJ2-3; CDR3 DNA: TGTGCCAGTAGTGGACACACAGATACGCAGTATTTT; CDR3 protein: CASSGHTDTQYF
V gene: TRBV7-9; CDR3 length: 14; D gene: .; clone size: .; J gene: TRBJ1-2; CDR3 DNA: TGTGCCAGCAGCTTACACGGAAAAGAGGATGGCTACACCTTC; CDR3 protein: CASSLHGKEDGYTF
V gene: TRBV28; CDR3 length: 15; D gene: .; clone size: few; J gene: TRBJ1-1; CDR3 DNA: TGTGCCAGCAGTTTAATACAGGCAGCGAACACTGAAGCTTTCTTT; CDR3 protein: CASSLIQAANTEAFF
V gene: TRBV28; CDR3 length: 13; D gene: .; clone size: .; J gene: TRBJ1-2; CDR3 DNA: TGTGCCAGCAGTTTTGCTGAGCTCTATGGCTACACCTTC; CDR3 protein: CASSFAELYGYTF
V gene: TRBV7-2; CDR3 length: 15; D gene: TRBD1; clone size: once; J gene: TRBJ2-7; CDR3 DNA: TGTGCCAGCAGAGAACCGGGACAGGGGACCTACGAGCAGTACTTC; CDR3 protein: CASREPGQGTYEQYF
V gene: TRBV5-1; CDR3 length: 15; D gene: TRBD1; clone size: .; J gene: TRBJ2-7; CDR3 DNA: TGCGCCAGCAGCTTAGGACAGGACTCCGAATACGAGCAGTACTTC; CDR3 protein: CASSLGQDSEYEQYF